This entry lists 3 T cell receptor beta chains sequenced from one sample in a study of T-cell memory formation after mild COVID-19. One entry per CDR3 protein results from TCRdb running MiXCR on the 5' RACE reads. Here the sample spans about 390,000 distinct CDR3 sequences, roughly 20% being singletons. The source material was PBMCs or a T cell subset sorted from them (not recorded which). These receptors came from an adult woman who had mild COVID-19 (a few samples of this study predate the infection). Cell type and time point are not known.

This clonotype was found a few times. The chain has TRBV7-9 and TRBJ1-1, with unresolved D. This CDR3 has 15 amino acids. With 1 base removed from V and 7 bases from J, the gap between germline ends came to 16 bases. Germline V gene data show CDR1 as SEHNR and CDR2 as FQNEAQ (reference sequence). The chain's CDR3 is CASSLVTVTKLEAFF. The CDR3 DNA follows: TGTGCCAGCAGCTTAGTTACAGTGACCAAACTTGAAGCTTTCTTT. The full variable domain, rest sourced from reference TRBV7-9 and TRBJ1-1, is DTGVSQNPRHKITKRGQNVTFRCDPISEHNRLYWYRQTLGQGPEFLTYFQNEAQLEKSRLLSDRFSAERPKGSFSTLEIQRTEQGDSAMYLCASSLVTVTKLEAFFGQGTRLTVV.

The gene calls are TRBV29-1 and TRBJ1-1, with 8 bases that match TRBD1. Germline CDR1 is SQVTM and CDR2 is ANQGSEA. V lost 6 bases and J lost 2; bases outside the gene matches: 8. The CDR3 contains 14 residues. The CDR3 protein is CSVGTGARNTEAFF. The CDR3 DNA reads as TGCAGCGTGGGGACAGGCGCAAGAAACACTGAAGCTTTCTTT.

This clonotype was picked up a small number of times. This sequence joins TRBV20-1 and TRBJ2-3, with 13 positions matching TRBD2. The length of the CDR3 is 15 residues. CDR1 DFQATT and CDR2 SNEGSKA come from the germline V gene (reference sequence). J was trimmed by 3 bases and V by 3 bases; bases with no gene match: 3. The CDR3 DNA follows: TGCAGTGCTAGGGGGACTAGCGGGAAGACAGATACGCAGTATTTT. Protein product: CSARGTSGKTDTQYF.